The following is a TCR beta chain sequence with its context. What it recognizes is unknown. This sample was included in a study of cytomegalovirus exposure and HLA in healthy donors. The study, taken as a whole, reports: HLA alleles showed associations with around 15,000 TCR beta sequences in a later analysis, at a 0.05 false discovery rate.

CDR1 and CDR2 (germline): SGHTA, FQGNSA. This CDR3 region has 13 residues. Trimming stripped 1 base from V and 3 bases from J, with 7 bases between. Primers for the PCR totalled 60 Vbeta and 13 Jbeta. The method was immunoSEQ multiplex PCR; TCRdb's version includes in-frame clones alone and lacks a portion of them. The data show about 140,000 clones, and the top ten clones hold 2% to 2.5%. The source material was PBMCs. The TCR originated in a woman aged 18-29 years in good health and CMV-seronegative. This chain joins TRBV7-2 and TRBJ2-7; the D is unclear. The CDR3 region is CASSLDLGYEQYV. The CDR3, as DNA: TGTGCCAGCAGCTTAGATTTGGGCTACGAGCAGTACGTC.